Listed below are T cell receptor beta chains from one sample, sequenced in a study of T cell repertoires in cytomegalovirus infection. One entry per CDR3 protein, called by TCRdb with MiXCR from the reads. The sample comprises around 740,000 distinct CDR3 sequences, less than 40% of which are singletons, and more than 2.5% rests with the top ten. Sequencing was done on a sample of PBMCs. These receptor sequences come from a human donor in good health (CMV status not recorded). Some clones in this sample may be carry-over from other donors' samples. Each CDR3 is given with its conserved first and last residue. A D gene is named only where the DNA matches it firmly. Clone size is not always given. Where it is, it says once, few, many or a class for expanded clones.

size	J	V	D	CDR3	DNA
NA	TRBJ2-1	TRBV9	TRBD2	CASSESGGGSYNEQFF	TGTGCCAGCAGCGAGTCGGGGGGGGGCTCCTACAATGAGCAGTTCTTC
NA	TRBJ2-1	TRBV9	NA	CASSVVGTPYNEQFF	TGTGCCAGCAGCGTAGTAGGGACCCCGTACAATGAGCAGTTCTTC
NA	TRBJ1-6	TRBV7-8	TRBD1	CASSPGTGRTSPLHF	TGTGCCAGCAGTCCCGGGACAGGGAGAACTTCACCCCTCCACTTT
few	TRBJ1-1	TRBV5-1	NA	CASSFPGDTEAFF	TGCGCCAGCAGCTTCCCGGGAGACACTGAAGCTTTCTTT
once	TRBJ1-2	TRBV11-2	NA	CASSLTPTGLIDGYTF	TGTGCCAGCAGCTTAACCCCGACAGGACTGATCGATGGCTACACCTTC
few	TRBJ2-7	TRBV28	NA	CASSAGALDEQYF	TGTGCCAGCAGCGCGGGGGCTCTCGACGAGCAGTACTTC
NA	TRBJ2-7	TRBV25-1	NA	CASHPDSITFLTYEQYF	TGTGCCTCTCATCCGGACAGCATAACATTCCTTACCTACGAGCAGTACTTC
NA	TRBJ2-1	TRBV6-5	NA	CASSYSPSGRAVNEQFF	TGTGCCAGCAGTTACTCGCCCTCTGGGAGAGCGGTCAATGAGCAGTTCTTC
many	TRBJ2-5	TRBV28	NA	CASRSSGWIETQYF	TGTGCCAGCAGAAGCTCCGGATGGATAGAGACCCAGTACTTC
NA	TRBJ1-4	TRBV7-2	NA	CDSSSSSTTNEKLFF	TGTGACAGCAGCTCCAGCAGTACAACTAATGAAAAACTGTTTTTT
NA	TRBJ2-7	TRBV10-3	NA	CAISVGGSSYDQYF	TGTGCCATCAGTGTTGGGGGGAGCTCCTACGATCAGTACTTC
many	TRBJ2-7	TRBV7-2	TRBD2	CASSLALAGGLYYEQYF	TGTGCCAGCAGCTTAGCCCTAGCGGGAGGTCTATACTACGAGCAGTACTTC
many	TRBJ1-5	TRBV7-2	NA	CASSLVGRSRVSNQPQHF	TGTGCCAGCAGCTTGGTAGGCAGAAGCAGGGTTAGCAATCAGCCCCAGCATTTT
many	TRBJ1-5	TRBV6-2/TRBV6-3	NA	CASSYGGWNQPQHF	TGTGCCAGCAGTTACGGGGGATGGAATCAGCCCCAGCATTTT